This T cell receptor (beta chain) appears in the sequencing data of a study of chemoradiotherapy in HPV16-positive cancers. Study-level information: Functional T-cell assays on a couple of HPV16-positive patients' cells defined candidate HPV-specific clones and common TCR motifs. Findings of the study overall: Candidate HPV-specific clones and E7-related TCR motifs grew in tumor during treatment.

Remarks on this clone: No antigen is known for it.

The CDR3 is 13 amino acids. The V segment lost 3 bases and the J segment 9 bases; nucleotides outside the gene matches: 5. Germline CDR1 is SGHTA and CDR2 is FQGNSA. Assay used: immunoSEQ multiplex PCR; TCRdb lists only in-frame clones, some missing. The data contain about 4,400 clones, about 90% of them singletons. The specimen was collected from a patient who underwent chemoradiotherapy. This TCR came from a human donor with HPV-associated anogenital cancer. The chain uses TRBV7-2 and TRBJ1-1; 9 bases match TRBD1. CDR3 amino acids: CASSFSGQGQAFF. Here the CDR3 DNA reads TGTGCCAGCAGCTTTTCAGGACAGGGGCAAGCTTTCTTT.